This entry is about one TCR beta chain. This clone was observed once. The clone's antigen remains unknown. No base quality information exists; no much larger clone differs at one position. TCRbeta CDR3 regions were sequenced with the immunoSEQ Assay. After extraction, genomic DNA underwent amplification by bias-controlled multiplex PCR, followed by high-throughput sequencing. The source study handled its data this way. To quantify the absolute abundance of every unique TCRbeta CDR3 region, sequences were collapsed and filtered. T cell fraction was estimated by normalizing TCRbeta template counts to usable DNA, with usable DNA measured through amplification of reference genes found in all nucleated cells. Repertoire TCRs were annotated as SARS-CoV-2-specific when V gene, CDR3 amino acid sequence and J gene were exactly matched to a known reactive TCR set. The reference SARS-CoV-2 TCR set was obtained from MIRA and was filtered for enrichment in COVID-19-positive ImmuneCODE repertoires, whereby public or cross-reactive TCRs were removed. Based on the MIRA antigens, annotated TCRs were further analysed at the level of specific ORF or position within ORF. Breadth was defined as the number of annotated unique rearrangements divided by the total number of unique productive rearrangements, and depth was defined as the summed frequency of the annotated unique rearrangements. Two-sided Wilcoxon rank-sum tests were used to compare TCR breadth between groups. Entries here come from immuneACCESS through TCRdb and include only in-frame sequences with V and J called. Some clones fail to appear in such tables; in the studies checked, an unresolved V gene covers under half of the shortfall, and the cause of the remainder is unknown. V and J calls and clone size are as listed in that table; D and trimming were resolved from the DNA. The table for this sample lists under 150,000 clones; 86% of them were counted only once. The ten biggest clones cover 4.5% to 6% of the sample.

Explained via the paper, the time point label denotes: individuals recovered from natural SARS-CoV-2 infection. These data belong to a study of Ad26.COV2.S vaccination and SARS-CoV-2 variants (TCRdb year 2021). Turning to the overall study: TCRbeta repertoire sequencing served as the tool for gauging how specific and how broad the SARS-CoV-2-reactive T cell receptors were following Ad26.COV2.S vaccination. The TCR-sequenced set comprised around 30 samples: approximately 19 Ad26.COV2.S vaccine recipients, 5 placebo recipients and 8 SARS-CoV-2 convalescent individuals. On the study overall, not on this receptor specifically: Vaccine and placebo recipients had comparable non-spike TCR breadth, which fits with the vaccine containing only spike. Substantial breadth of spike-specific CD8+ and CD4+ T cell responses was reported after vaccination. The authors noted that the TCR breadth and depth analyses may have underestimated total T cell responses. Spike-specific TCR breadth was higher in Ad26.COV2.S recipients than in placebo recipients (P = 0.0014).

V is reduced by 4 bases and J by 3 bases, leaving a spacing of 8 bases between them. The germline V gene yields MGHRA for CDR1 and YSYEKL for CDR2. The CDR3 has 13 amino acids, counting the end cysteine and phenylalanine. The DNA shown is the 39-base CDR3, in frame from base 1. The rearrangement combines TRBV4-1 with TRBJ2-3, with a tentative D gene TRBD2 over 6 matching bases. The receptor was isolated from a human donor who had recovered from COVID-19. This sample comprised peripheral blood, obtained after recovery from COVID-19. The CDR3 region has the sequence CASSPRGTDTQYF. Here is the DNA: TGCGCCAGCAGCCCTCGGGGGACAGATACGCAGTATTTT.